The 19 T cell receptor beta chains listed next were all sequenced from one sample in a study of regulatory T cells in long-lasting Graves disease. Through Arm-PCR of CDR3 regions and iRepertoire HTBI primers, TCR beta libraries were built. TCRdb reanalysed the multiplex PCR reads using MiXCR and keeps one entry per CDR3 protein. The table records hundreds of thousands of distinct CDR3 sequences, about 14% of them present only once. Time point indicated: newly diagnosed GD, antithyroid drugs for less than 3 months. Extracted RNA from PBMCs served as the source of the TCR library. Sequencing used peripheral blood mononuclear cells (PBMCs), obtained at new diagnosis, from a patient treated with antithyroid drugs. These receptors all stem from a female donor with Graves disease.

This clonotype was seen at least ten times. The V gene is TRBV11-2, the J gene TRBJ2-2; 7 bases agree with TRBD1. The germline CDR1 and CDR2 sequences are SGHAT and FQNNGV. The J segment lost 0 bases and the V segment lost 5 bases, leaving 3 bases of the junction unmatched. The CDR3 runs to 15 residues. CDR3 amino acids: CASSRDRANTGELFF. CDR3 DNA sequence: TGTGCCAGCAGCCGAGACAGGGCGAACACCGGGGAGCTGTTTTTT.

This clonotype has ten or more counts. The V gene is TRBV20-1, the J gene TRBJ1-1, with no clear D. V dropped 4 bases and J dropped 4 bases, with 10 bases sitting between them. The CDR3 spans 12 residues. Germline assignment: CDR1 DFQATT and CDR2 SNEGSKA (reference sequence). CDR3 DNA sequence: TGCAGTGCTACTCAAGGGAGCACTGAAGCTTTCTTT. Its protein product is CSATQGSTEAFF.

Many counts were recorded for this clonotype. V and J are TRBV15 and TRBJ1-1; D may be TRBD1 (6 bases). The CDR3 contains 16 residues. V gave up 1 base and J gave up 2 bases, with 14 bases separating them. Per the germline V gene, CDR1 is LNHNV and CDR2 is YYDKDF (reference sequence). This CDR3 is CATSRVYRGRNTEAFF. CDR3 DNA: TGTGCCACCAGCAGAGTATACCGGGGGCGCAACACTGAAGCTTTCTTT.

CDR3 residues: CSARWTSGRTDTQYF. CDR3 DNA: TGCAGTGCTAGATGGACTAGCGGGAGAACAGATACGCAGTATTTT. The chain combines TRBV20-1 with TRBJ2-3, with 13 bases fitting TRBD2. The CDR3 is 15 residues long. J was trimmed by 3 bases and V by 2 bases; bases with no gene match: 2. CDR1 is DFQATT and CDR2 is SNEGSKA in the germline V gene (reference sequence).

V gene TRBV25-1 combines with J gene TRBJ2-2, with D possibly being TRBD2 (6 bases). V lost 4 bases, J lost 4 bases, and 13 bases lay in between. Germline V gene lookup returns CDR1 MGHDK and CDR2 SYGVNS. This CDR3 is 15 amino acids long. The CDR3 nucleotides read TGTGCCAGCAGTGTAGCTAGCGAGGGCACCGGGGAGCTGTTTTTT. Its translation is CASSVASEGTGELFF.

The V call is TRBV19, the J call TRBJ1-1; TRBD1 is a possible D gene (5 bases). CDR1 is LNHDA and CDR2 is SQIVND in the germline V gene (reference sequence). V was shortened by 6 bases and J by 13 bases, with 21 bases between the two germline ends. The CDR3 spans 13 residues. The CDR3 DNA reads TGTGCCAGTAGACACCCCCCGGGACCGGACGTTTTCTTT. This translates into CASRHPPGPDVFF.

This clonotype showed up just a few times. The gene calls are TRBV7-2 and TRBJ1-3; a weak D match, TRBD1 (6 bases). From germline, CDR1 is SGHTA and CDR2 FQGNSA. Trimming shortened V by 1 base and J by 4 bases, and 11 bases separated the two germline ends. The CDR3 extends over 15 amino acids. In nucleotides, the CDR3 is TGTGCCAGCAGCTTAGGGGCAGGGGTGGGAAACACCATATATTTT. Translated: CASSLGAGVGNTIYF.

This clonotype was counted many times. The chain has TRBV7-6 and TRBJ1-5; 12 nucleotides match TRBD1. Germline CDR1 and CDR2: SGHVS and FNYEAQ. CDR3 length: 14 amino acids. J lost 6 bases, V lost 3 bases, and 0 bases had no gene match. The CDR3 sequence is CASSLGQGAQPQHF. The CDR3 coding sequence is TGTGCCAGCAGCTTGGGACAGGGGGCTCAGCCCCAGCATTTT.

This clonotype came up many times. The V call is TRBV27, the J call TRBJ1-1; TRBD1 agrees at 7 bases. The CDR3 spans 16 residues. The V gene's germline CDR1 is MNHEY and CDR2 SMNVEV (reference sequence). V lost 5 bases to trimming and J lost 1 base; unmatched junction nucleotides: 10. CDR3 region: CASSPRRTGQNTEAFF. CDR3 DNA: TGTGCCAGCAGTCCACGCCGGACAGGCCAGAACACTGAAGCTTTCTTT.

The gene calls are TRBV18 and TRBJ1-1; TRBD1 aligns across 7 bases. The germline V gene has CDR1 KGHSH and CDR2 LQKENI. CDR3 size: 15 residues. J was trimmed by 4 bases and V by 4 bases; bases with no gene match: 9. The CDR3 nucleotides read TGTGCCAGCTCACTTTACACAGGGGAAGGCACTGAAGCTTTCTTT. This gives the protein CASSLYTGEGTEAFF.

This clonotype was detected ten times or more. The chain joins TRBV3-1 to TRBJ1-6; D perhaps matches TRBD1 (6 bases). The CDR3 is 15 amino acids. Trimming removed 5 bases at V and 9 bases at J, with 17 bases between. Germline lookup yields CDR1 LGHDT and CDR2 YNNKEL (reference sequence). The CDR3, as DNA: TGTGCCAGCAGCTCAGGAGGACAGTCAGGTTCACCCCTCCACTTT. Translating it yields CASSSGGQSGSPLHF.

The V call is TRBV19, the J call TRBJ1-2, with D unresolved. The V gene lost 4 bases and the J gene lost 4 bases, with 10 bases spanning the gap. This CDR3 spans 13 amino acids. Looked up from germline, CDR1 is LNHDA and CDR2 is SQIVND (reference sequence). The CDR3 loop is CASSKRTGYGYTF. The CDR3 coding sequence is TGTGCCAGTAGTAAAAGAACGGGCTATGGCTACACCTTC.

This clonotype has a count of ten or more. The chain links TRBV10-3 to TRBJ1-2; unclear D gene. Per the germline V gene, CDR1 is ENHRY and CDR2 is SYGVKD. V shed 0 bases and J shed 0 bases, with 5 bases lying between them. The CDR3 is 14 amino acids. CDR3 in amino acids: CAISESRANYGYTF. The CDR3 coding sequence is TGTGCCATCAGTGAGTCGAGGGCTAACTATGGCTACACCTTC.

This clonotype was counted many times. The chain uses TRBV10-2 and TRBJ2-1; TRBD2 aligns across 8 bases. V shed 3 bases and J 8 bases; nucleotides not matched to a gene: 12. The germline V gene encodes CDR1 WSHSY and CDR2 SAAADI. The CDR3 loop spans 16 amino acids. Here the CDR3 reads CASSDGRGVIGDEQFF. Written as DNA, the CDR3 is TGCGCCAGCAGTGACGGGCGGGGGGTGATAGGGGATGAGCAGTTCTTC.

Turning to this clonotype: The conserved closing phenylalanine or tryptophan is absent in this CDR3, likely reflecting a read error. CDR3 amino acids: CASSSWGGSDTQYL. CDR3 DNA sequence: TGTGCCAGCAGCTCTTGGGGGGGCTCAGATACGCAGTATCTT. The chain employs TRBV7-2 and TRBJ2-3; TRBD2 is a possible D gene (7 bases). This CDR3 has 14 residues. The germline gives CDR1 SGHTA, CDR2 FQGNSA. V lost 4 bases and J lost 4, with 12 bases in between.

In this sample, this clonotype turned up many times. CDR3 amino acids: CASREQGRVNQPQHF. The CDR3 region has the DNA TGTGCCAGCAGGGAACAGGGACGCGTTAATCAGCCCCAGCATTTT. The chain is built from TRBV6-1 and TRBJ1-5; perhaps TRBD1 as D (6 bases). The germline V and J ends were trimmed by 6 bases and 4 bases, with 16 bases remaining between them. The CDR3 runs 15 residues. Looked up from germline, CDR1 is MNHNS and CDR2 is SASEGT.

The sample holds a few counts of this clonotype. The junction and the germline gene differ at one end; a read error may be behind it. The chain couples TRBV19 to TRBJ2-1, with D possibly called TRBD1 or TRBD2 (5 bases each). Germline CDR1 LNHDA, CDR2 SQIVND (reference sequence). The CDR3 contains 12 residues. CDR3 amino acids: CASSMGVNEQFF. Written as DNA, the CDR3 is TGCGCCAGTAGTATGGGGGTCAATGAGCAGTTCTTC. Full variable domain (rest looked up from reference TRBV19 and TRBJ2-1): DGGITQSPKYLFRKEGQNVTLSCEQNLNHDAMYWYRQDPGQGLRLIYYSQIVNDFQKGDIAEGYSVSREKKESFPLTVTSAQKNPTAFYLCASSMGVNEQFFGPGTRLTVL.

This clonotype showed up many times. The rearrangement links TRBV5-1 to TRBJ1-1, with D possibly matching TRBD1 (6 bases). CDR3 length: 13 amino acids. The V gene lost 7 bases and the J gene lost 11 bases, with 21 bases spanning the gap. Per germline, CDR1 SGHRS and CDR2 YFSETQ. CDR3 in amino acids: CASARGAGSWAFF. CDR3 nucleotide sequence: TGCGCCAGCGCCCGGGGGGCAGGTTCGTGGGCTTTCTTT.

The chain is built from TRBV28 and TRBJ2-1, with 7 bases lining up with TRBD1. The CDR3 length is 14 residues. Germline CDR1 reads MDHEN; CDR2 reads SYDVKM. Trimming took 5 bases from V and 2 from J; bases not matched to a gene: 3. The DNA of the CDR3 is TGTGCCAGCAGTGTGGGACAGCCCTACAATGAGCAGTTCTTC. Protein: CASSVGQPYNEQFF.